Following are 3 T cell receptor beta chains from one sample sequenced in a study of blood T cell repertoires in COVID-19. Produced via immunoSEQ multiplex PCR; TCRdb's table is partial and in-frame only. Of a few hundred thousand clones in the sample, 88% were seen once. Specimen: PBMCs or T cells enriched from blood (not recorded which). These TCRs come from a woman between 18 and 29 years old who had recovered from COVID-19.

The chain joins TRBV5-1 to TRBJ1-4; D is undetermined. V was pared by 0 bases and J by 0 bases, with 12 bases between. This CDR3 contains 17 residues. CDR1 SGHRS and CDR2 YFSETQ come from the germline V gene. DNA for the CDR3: TGCGCCAGCAGCTTGGACAGACTAGAGGCAACTAATGAAAAACTGTTTTTT. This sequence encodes CASSLDRLEATNEKLFF.

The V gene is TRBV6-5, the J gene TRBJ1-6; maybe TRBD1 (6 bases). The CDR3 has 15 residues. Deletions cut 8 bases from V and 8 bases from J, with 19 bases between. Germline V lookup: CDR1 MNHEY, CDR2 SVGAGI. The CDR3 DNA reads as TGTGCCAGCGACCTAATCGGGCAGGGGTATTCACCCCTCCACTTT. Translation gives CASDLIGQGYSPLHF.

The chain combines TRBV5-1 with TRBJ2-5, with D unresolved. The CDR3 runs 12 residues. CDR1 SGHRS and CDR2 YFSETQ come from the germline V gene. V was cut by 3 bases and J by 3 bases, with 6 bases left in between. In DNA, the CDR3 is TGCGCCAGCAGCTCCCTTAAAGAGACCCAGTACTTC. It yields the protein CASSSLKETQYF.